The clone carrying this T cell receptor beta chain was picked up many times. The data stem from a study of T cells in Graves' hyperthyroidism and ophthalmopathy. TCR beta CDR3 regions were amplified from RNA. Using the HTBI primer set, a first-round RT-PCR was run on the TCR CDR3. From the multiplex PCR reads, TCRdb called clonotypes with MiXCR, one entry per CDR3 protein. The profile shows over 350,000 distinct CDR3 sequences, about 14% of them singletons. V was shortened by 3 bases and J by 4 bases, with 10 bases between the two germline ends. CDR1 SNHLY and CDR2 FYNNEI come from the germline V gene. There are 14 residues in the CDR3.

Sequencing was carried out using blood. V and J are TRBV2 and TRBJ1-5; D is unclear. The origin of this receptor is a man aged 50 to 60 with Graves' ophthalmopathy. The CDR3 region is CASSDWADNQPQHF. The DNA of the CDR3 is TGTGCCAGCAGTGATTGGGCAGATAATCAGCCCCAGCATTTT.